This TCR beta chain was found in a study of cytomegalovirus exposure and HLA in healthy donors. This PCR relied on a set of 60 Vbeta primers and 13 Jbeta primers. Profiling relied on immunoSEQ multiplex PCR, and the TCRdb table lists in-frame clones only, not all of them. The sample's table shows around 77,000 clones. Germline V CDR1 and CDR2: MGHDK, SYGVNS. Unmatched junction bases numbered 8, after V lost 2 bases and J lost 6 bases. The CDR3 has 15 residues. The J gene is TRBJ1-2, the V gene TRBV25-1; TRBD1 matches 8 bases. The TCR sequence derives from a man aged 45-65 years in good health and CMV-seropositive. Sequencing used PBMCs. The CDR3 loop reads CASSEPGQGLNGYTF. CDR3 coding DNA: TGTGCCAGCAGTGAACCCGGACAGGGCCTGAATGGCTACACCTTC.